This T cell receptor (beta chain) was retrieved from a study of PD-1 blockade in classical Hodgkin lymphoma. Profiled with immunoSEQ multiplex PCR; TCRdb holds only in-frame clones, not every one. The repertoire holds 30,000 to 40,000 clones, 80% to 95% seen once, with 0.2% to 0.3% in the top ten. This clone was seen more than once but under ten times. Antigen: not known. Each patient experienced a relapse that followed autologous stem cell transplantation, and brentuximab vedotin exposure varied. Thawed PBMCs were the source of CD4+ T cells, purified by magnetic negative selection. Patients reached a best response of complete response, partial response or progressive disease. Study outcomes and limitations: Newly diagnosed patients were reported to exhibit reduced baseline TCR diversity relative to healthy donors. Lower baseline TCR diversity marked trial partial responders and progressors. The origin of the repertoire differences remains undefined, with disease activity or prior therapy as possible causes.

The sequencing used CD4+ T cells from blood, collected at baseline. This receptor was identified in a human donor with classical Hodgkin lymphoma.

The CDR3 DNA sequence: TGTGCCAGCAGCGTAGTCAGCTCGGCGACTGAAGCTTTCTTT. It codes for CASSVVSSATEAFF. The chain employs TRBV9 and TRBJ1-1; D remains ambiguous. V lost 0 bases and J 5 bases, leaving 11 bases between the germline ends. The length of the CDR3 is 14 residues. Germline assignment: CDR1 SGDLS and CDR2 YYNGEE. Combining the CDR3 with reference TRBV9 and TRBJ1-1 gives the whole variable domain DSGVTQTPKHLITATGQRVTLRCSPRSGDLSVYWYQQSLDQGLQFLIQYYNGEERAKGNILERFSAQQFPDLHSELNLSSLELGDSALYFCASSVVSSATEAFFGQGTRLTVV.